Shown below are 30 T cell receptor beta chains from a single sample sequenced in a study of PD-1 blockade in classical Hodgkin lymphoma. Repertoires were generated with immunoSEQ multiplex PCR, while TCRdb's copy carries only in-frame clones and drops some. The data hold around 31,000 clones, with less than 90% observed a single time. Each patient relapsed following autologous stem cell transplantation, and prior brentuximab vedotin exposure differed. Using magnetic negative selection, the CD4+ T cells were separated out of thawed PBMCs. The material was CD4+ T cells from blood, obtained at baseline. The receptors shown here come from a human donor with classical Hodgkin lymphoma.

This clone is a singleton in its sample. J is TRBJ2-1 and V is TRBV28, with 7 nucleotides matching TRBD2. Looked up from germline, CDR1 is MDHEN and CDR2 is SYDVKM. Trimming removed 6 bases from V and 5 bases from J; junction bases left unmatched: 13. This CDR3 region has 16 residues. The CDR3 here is CASSSPGSGENNEQFF. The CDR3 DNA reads TGTGCCAGCAGCTCCCCAGGGAGCGGGGAAAACAATGAGCAGTTCTTC. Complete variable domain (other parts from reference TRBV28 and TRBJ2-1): DVKVTQSSRYLVKRTGEKVFLECVQDMDHENMFWYRQDPGLGLRLIYFSYDVKMKEKGDIPEGYSVSREKKERFSLILESASTNQTSMYLCASSSPGSGENNEQFFGPGTRLTVL.

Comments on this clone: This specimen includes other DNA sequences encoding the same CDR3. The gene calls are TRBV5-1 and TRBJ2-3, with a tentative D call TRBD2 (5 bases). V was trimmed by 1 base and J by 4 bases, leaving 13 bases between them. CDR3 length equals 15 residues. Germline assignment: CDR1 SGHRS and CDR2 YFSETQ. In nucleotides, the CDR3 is TGCGCCAGCAGCTTGTTTGCTCGGGAAGCAGATACGCAGTATTTT. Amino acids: CASSLFAREADTQYF.

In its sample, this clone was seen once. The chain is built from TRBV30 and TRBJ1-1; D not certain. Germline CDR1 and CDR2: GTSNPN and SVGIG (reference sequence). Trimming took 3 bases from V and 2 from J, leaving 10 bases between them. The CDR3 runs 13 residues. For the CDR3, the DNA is TGTGCCTGGAGCCGAACCCCAAACACTGAAGCTTTCTTT. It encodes CAWSRTPNTEAFF.

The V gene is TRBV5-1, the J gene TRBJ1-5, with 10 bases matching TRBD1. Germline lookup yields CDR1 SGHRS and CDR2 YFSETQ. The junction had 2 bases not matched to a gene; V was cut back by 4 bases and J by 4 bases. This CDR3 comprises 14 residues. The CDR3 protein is CASSVGQGNQPQHF. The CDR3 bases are TGCGCCAGCAGCGTGGGACAGGGGAATCAGCCCCAGCATTTT.

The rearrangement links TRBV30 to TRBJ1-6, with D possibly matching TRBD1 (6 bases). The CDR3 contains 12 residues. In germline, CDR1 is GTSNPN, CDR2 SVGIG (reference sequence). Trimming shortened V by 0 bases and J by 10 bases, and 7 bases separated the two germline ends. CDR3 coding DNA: TGTGCCTGGAGTGTACAGGGATCACCCCTCCACTTT. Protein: CAWSVQGSPLHF. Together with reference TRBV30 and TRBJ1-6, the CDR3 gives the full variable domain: SQTIHQWPATLVQPVGSPLSLECTVEGTSNPNLYWYRQAAGRGLQLLFYSVGIGQISSEVPQNLSASRPQDRQFILSSKKLLLSDSGFYLCAWSVQGSPLHFGNGTRLTVT.

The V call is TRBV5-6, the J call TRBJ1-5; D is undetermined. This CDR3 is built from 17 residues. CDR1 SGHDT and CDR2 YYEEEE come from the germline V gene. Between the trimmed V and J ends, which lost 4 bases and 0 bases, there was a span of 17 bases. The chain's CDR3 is CASSDREAGGSNQPQHF. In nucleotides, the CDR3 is TGTGCCAGCAGCGATAGGGAGGCAGGCGGTAGCAATCAGCCCCAGCATTTT.

CDR3 sequence: CASSTGPTNTGELFF. The CDR3 DNA reads as TGTGCCAGTAGCACCGGGCCAACCAACACCGGGGAGCTGTTTTTT. The J gene is TRBJ2-2, the V gene TRBV19, with unresolved D. The CDR3 extends over 15 amino acids. CDR1 and CDR2 (germline): LNHDA, SQIVND (reference sequence). V gave up 6 bases and J gave up 2 bases, with 13 bases separating them.

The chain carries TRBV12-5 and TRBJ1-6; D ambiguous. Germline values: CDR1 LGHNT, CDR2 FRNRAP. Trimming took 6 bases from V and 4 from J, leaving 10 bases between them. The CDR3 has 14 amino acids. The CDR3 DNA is TGTGCTAGTGGACTGGAGGGATATAATTCACCCCTCCACTTT. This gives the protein CASGLEGYNSPLHF.

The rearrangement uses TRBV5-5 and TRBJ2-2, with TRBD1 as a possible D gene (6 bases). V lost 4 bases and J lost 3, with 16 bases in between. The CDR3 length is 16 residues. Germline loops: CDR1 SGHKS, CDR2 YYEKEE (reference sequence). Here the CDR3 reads CASSTIQGRDTGELFF. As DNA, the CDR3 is TGTGCCAGCAGCACAATACAGGGACGGGACACCGGGGAGCTGTTTTTT.

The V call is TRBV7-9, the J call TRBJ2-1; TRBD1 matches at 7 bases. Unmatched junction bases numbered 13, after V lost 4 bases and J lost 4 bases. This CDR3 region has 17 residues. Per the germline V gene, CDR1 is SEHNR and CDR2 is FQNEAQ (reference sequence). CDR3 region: CASSSPSPGTVYNEQFF. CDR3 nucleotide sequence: TGTGCCAGCAGCTCACCCTCTCCGGGGACAGTATACAATGAGCAGTTCTTC.

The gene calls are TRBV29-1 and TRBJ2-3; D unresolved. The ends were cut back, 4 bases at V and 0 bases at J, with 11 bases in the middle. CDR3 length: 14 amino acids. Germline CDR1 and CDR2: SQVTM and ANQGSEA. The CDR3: CSVAGRTSTDTQYF. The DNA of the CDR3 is TGCAGCGTTGCGGGCAGAACTAGCACAGATACGCAGTATTTT.

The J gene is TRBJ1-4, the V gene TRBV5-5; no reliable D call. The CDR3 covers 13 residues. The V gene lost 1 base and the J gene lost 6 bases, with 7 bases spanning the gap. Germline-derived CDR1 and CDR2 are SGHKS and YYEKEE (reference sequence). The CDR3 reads CASSLHQDEKLFF. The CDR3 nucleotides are TGTGCCAGCAGCTTGCACCAGGATGAAAAACTGTTTTTT.

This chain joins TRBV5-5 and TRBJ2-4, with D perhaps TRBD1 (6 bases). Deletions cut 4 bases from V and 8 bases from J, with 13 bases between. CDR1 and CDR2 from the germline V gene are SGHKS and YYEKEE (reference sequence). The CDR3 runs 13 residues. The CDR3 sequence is CASSVQGSDIQYF. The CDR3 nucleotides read TGTGCCAGCAGCGTCCAGGGGTCGGACATTCAGTACTTC.

The CDR3 protein is CASSPSGHASYGYTF. The DNA for the CDR3 is TGCGCCAGCAGCCCCTCGGGACATGCCAGCTATGGCTACACCTTC. This chain uses TRBV5-1 with TRBJ1-2, with a possible D match to TRBD1 (6 bases). V lost 4 bases to trimming and J lost 4 bases, with 17 bases between them. CDR3 size: 15 residues. Germline V gene data show CDR1 as SGHRS and CDR2 as YFSETQ.

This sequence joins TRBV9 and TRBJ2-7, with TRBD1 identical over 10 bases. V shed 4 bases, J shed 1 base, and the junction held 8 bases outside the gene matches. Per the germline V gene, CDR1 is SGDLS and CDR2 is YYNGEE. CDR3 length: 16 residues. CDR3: CASSPGGGQGSYEQYF. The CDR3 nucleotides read TGTGCCAGCAGCCCAGGGGGGGGACAGGGGTCCTACGAGCAGTACTTC.

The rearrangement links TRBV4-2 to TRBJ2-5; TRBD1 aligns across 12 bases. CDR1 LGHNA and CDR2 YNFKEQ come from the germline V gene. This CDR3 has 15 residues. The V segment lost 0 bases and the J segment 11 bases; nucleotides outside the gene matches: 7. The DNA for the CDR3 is TGTGCCAGCAGCCAAGAGGGGACAGGGGGCCCTCGGCAGTACTTC. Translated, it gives CASSQEGTGGPRQYF.

The CDR3 loop is CARNPTERTDTQYF. The CDR3 coding sequence is TGTGCCAGGAACCCGACAGAGCGCACAGATACGCAGTATTTT. The rearrangement uses TRBV6-5 and TRBJ2-3; D is perhaps TRBD1 (5 bases). Germline assignment: CDR1 MNHEY and CDR2 SVGAGI. V lost 9 bases and J 1 base, leaving 14 bases between the germline ends. CDR3 length: 14 amino acids.

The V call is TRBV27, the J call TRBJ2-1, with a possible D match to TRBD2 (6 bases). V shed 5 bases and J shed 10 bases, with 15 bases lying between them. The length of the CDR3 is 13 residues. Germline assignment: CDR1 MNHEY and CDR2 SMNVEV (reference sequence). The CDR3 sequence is CASSGRPGSEQFF. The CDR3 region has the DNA TGTGCCAGCAGTGGGAGGCCCGGGAGCGAGCAGTTCTTC.

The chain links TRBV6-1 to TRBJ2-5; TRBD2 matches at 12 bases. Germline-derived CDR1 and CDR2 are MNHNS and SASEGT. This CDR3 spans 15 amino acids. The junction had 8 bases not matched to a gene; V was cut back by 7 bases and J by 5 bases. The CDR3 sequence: CASTLTSGSAETQYF. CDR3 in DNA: TGTGCCAGCACCTTGACTAGCGGGAGTGCGGAGACCCAGTACTTC.

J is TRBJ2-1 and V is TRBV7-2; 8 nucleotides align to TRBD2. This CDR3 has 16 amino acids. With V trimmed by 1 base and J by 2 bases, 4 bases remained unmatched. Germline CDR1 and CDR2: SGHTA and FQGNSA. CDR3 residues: CASSLGGGRTYNEQFF. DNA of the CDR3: TGTGCCAGCAGCTTAGGGGGCGGGAGGACCTACAATGAGCAGTTCTTC.

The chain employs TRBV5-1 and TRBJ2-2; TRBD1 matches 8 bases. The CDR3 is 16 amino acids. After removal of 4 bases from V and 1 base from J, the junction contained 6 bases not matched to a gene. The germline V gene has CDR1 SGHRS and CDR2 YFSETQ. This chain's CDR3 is CASSVLTGVNTGELFF. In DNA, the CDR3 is TGCGCCAGCAGCGTCCTGACAGGGGTGAACACCGGGGAGCTGTTTTTT.

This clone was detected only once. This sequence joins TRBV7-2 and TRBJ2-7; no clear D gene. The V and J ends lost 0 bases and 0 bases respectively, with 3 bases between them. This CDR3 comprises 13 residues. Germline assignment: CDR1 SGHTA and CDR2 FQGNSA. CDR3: CASSLADSYEQYF. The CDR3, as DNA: TGTGCCAGCAGCTTAGCCGACTCCTACGAGCAGTACTTC.

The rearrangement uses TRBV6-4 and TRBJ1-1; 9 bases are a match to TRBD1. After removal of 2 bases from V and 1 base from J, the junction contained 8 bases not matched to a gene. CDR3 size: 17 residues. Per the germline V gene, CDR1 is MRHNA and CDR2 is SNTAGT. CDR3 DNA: TGTGCCAGCAGTGACGGCGACAGGGGGATTAGGAACACTGAAGCTTTCTTT. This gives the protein CASSDGDRGIRNTEAFF.

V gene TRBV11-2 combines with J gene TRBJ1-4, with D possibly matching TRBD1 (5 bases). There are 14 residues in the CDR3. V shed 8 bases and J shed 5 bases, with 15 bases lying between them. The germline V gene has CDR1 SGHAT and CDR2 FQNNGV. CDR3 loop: CASHDTEGNEKLFF. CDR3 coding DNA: TGTGCCAGCCATGACACCGAGGGGAATGAAAAACTGTTTTTT.

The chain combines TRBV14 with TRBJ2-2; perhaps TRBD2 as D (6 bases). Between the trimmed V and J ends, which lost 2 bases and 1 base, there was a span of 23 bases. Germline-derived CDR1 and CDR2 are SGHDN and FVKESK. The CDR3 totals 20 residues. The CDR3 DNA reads TGTGCCAGCAGCCAAAGGGTAGCGGTAACGTCTGTAAGGAACACCGGGGAGCTGTTTTTT. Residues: CASSQRVAVTSVRNTGELFF.

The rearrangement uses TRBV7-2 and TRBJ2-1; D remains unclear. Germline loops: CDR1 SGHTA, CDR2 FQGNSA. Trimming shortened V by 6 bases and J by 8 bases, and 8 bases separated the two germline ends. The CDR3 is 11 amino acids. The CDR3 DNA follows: TGTGCCAGCAGGGGCTTCCATGAGCAGTTCTTC. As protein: CASRGFHEQFF.

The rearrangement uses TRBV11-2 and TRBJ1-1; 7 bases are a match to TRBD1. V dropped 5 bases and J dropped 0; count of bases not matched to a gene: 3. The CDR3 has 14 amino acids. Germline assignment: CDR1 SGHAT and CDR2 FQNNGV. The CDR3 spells CASSRDSLNTEAFF. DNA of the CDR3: TGTGCCAGCAGCCGGGACAGCTTGAACACTGAAGCTTTCTTT. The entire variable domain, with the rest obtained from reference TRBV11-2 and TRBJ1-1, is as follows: EAGVAQSPRYKIIEKRQSVAFWCNPISGHATLYWYQQILGQGPKLLIQFQNNGVVDDSQLPKDRFSAERLKGVDSTLKIQPAKLEDSAVYLCASSRDSLNTEAFFGQGTRLTVV.

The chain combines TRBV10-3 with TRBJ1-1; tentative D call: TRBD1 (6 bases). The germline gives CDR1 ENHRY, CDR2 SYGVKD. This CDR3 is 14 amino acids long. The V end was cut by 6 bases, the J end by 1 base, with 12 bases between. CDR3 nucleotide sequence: TGTGCCATCAGACGCGGACAGCCGAACACTGAAGCTTTCTTT. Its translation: CAIRRGQPNTEAFF.

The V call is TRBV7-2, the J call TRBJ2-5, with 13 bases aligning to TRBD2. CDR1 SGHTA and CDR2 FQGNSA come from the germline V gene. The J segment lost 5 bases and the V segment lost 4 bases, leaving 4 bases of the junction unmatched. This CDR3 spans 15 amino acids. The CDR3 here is CASSSGLAGFETQYF. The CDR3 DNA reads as TGTGCCAGCAGCTCGGGACTAGCGGGATTCGAGACCCAGTACTTC.

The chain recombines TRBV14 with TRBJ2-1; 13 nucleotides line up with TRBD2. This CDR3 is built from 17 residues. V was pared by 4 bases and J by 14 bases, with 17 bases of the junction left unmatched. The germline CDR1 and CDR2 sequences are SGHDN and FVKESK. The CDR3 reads CASSRHHSGLAGEREFF. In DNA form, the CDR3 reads TGTGCCAGCAGCCGGCACCACTCCGGACTAGCGGGAGAGAGAGAGTTCTTC. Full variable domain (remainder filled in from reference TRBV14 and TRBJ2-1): EAGVTQFPSHSVIEKGQTVTLRCDPISGHDNLYWYRRVMGKEIKFLLHFVKESKQDESGMPNNRFLAERTGGTYSTLKVQPAELEDSGVYFCASSRHHSGLAGEREFFGPGTRLTVL.